The next 12 T cell receptor beta chains were all read from a single sample in a study of blood T cell repertoires in COVID-19. TCRdb keeps only in-frame clones here, not all; method: immunoSEQ multiplex PCR. The sample has about 200,000 clones, about nine tenths seen once. The source material was PBMCs or T cells enriched from blood (not recorded which). The receptors here all came from a woman in her 30s who had recovered from COVID-19.

In nucleotides, the CDR3 is TGTGCCAGCAGCCCAGTGCGGTTGAACACTGAAGCTTTCTTT. Encoded protein: CASSPVRLNTEAFF. V and J are TRBV11-3 and TRBJ1-1, with no clear D. Looked up from germline, CDR1 is SGHNT and CDR2 is YENEEA. The CDR3 runs 14 residues. V lost 5 bases to trimming and J lost 0 bases, with 10 bases between them.

The genes are TRBV27 and TRBJ1-6; 7 nucleotides agree with TRBD1. The V segment lost 3 bases and the J segment 0 bases; nucleotides outside the gene matches: 2. The CDR3 has 16 amino acids. From germline, CDR1 is MNHEY and CDR2 SMNVEV (reference sequence). DNA for the CDR3: TGTGCCAGCAGTTTTTCAGGGGGCTCCTATAATTCACCCCTCCACTTT. Protein product: CASSFSGGSYNSPLHF.

J is TRBJ2-5 and V is TRBV19; TRBD2 matches at 9 bases. Germline V CDR1 and CDR2: LNHDA, SQIVND (reference sequence). Unmatched junction bases numbered 1, after V lost 3 bases and J lost 2 bases. The CDR3 length is 14 residues. CDR3 coding DNA: TGTGCCAGTAGTATCCTAGCGGGGCAAGAGACCCAGTACTTC. It encodes CASSILAGQETQYF.

This clone was picked up a small number of times. The chain links TRBV6-5 to TRBJ1-1, with D possibly being TRBD1 (6 bases). In germline, CDR1 is MNHEY, CDR2 SVGAGI. V lost 2 bases and J lost 1, with 14 bases in between. The CDR3 spans 16 residues. CDR3 nucleotides: TGTGCCAGCAGTTACCTTACCACAGGGAAGAACACTGAAGCTTTCTTT. Its translation is CASSYLTTGKNTEAFF.

The V gene is TRBV6-5, the J gene TRBJ1-1; 9 nucleotides match TRBD1. With V trimmed by 5 bases and J by 7 bases, 8 bases remained unmatched. Germline loops: CDR1 MNHEY, CDR2 SVGAGI. This CDR3 is built from 14 residues. This chain's CDR3 is CASSHTGTGYEAFF. The CDR3 DNA follows: TGTGCCAGCAGTCACACCGGGACAGGGTATGAAGCTTTCTTT.

The chain uses TRBV2 and TRBJ2-5; 9 bases align to TRBD1. Germline CDR1 is SNHLY and CDR2 is FYNNEI. The CDR3 length is 15 residues. Trimming at V came to 4 bases and at J to 5 bases, leaving 8 bases not matched to a gene. CDR3 nucleotide sequence: TGTGCCAGCAGTGTACGGGACAGGGTTTGGGAGACCCAGTACTTC. Its protein product is CASSVRDRVWETQYF.

This chain connects TRBV25-1 to TRBJ1-1, with 7 bases fitting TRBD1. CDR1 is MGHDK, CDR2 SYGVNS, per germline. Losses at the gene ends were 3 bases for V and 9 bases for J; bases not matched to a gene: 13. The CDR3 covers 15 residues. CDR3 in amino acids: CASSDPSLDRDKAFF. CDR3 nucleotide sequence: TGTGCCAGCAGTGACCCCTCCTTAGACAGGGATAAAGCTTTCTTT. The complete variable domain, with remaining parts taken from reference TRBV25-1 and TRBJ1-1, reads EADIYQTPRYLVIGTGKKITLECSQTMGHDKMYWYQQDPGMELHLIHYSYGVNSTEKGDLSSESTVSRIRTEHFPLTLESARPSHTSQYLCASSDPSLDRDKAFFGQGTRLTVV.

The rearrangement uses TRBV30 and TRBJ2-3, with TRBD2 matching 8 bases. This CDR3 is 15 amino acids long. V trimming: 2 bases; J trimming: 4 bases; junction bases outside the gene matches: 8. Germline V gene sequence: CDR1 GTSNPN, CDR2 SVGIG (reference sequence). CDR3 sequence reads: CAWSFAGGRADTQYF. The CDR3, as DNA: TGTGCCTGGAGTTTCGCGGGGGGTCGCGCAGATACGCAGTATTTT.

This clone was counted a single time. The chain carries TRBV27 and TRBJ2-2; no firm D call. CDR3 length: 14 amino acids. V was clipped by 4 bases and J by 3 bases, with 9 bases between them. Germline values: CDR1 MNHEY, CDR2 SMNVEV (reference sequence). The CDR3 reads CASSSVPYTGELFF. CDR3 DNA sequence: TGTGCCAGCAGTTCAGTTCCCTACACCGGGGAGCTGTTTTTT.

V and J are TRBV12-5 and TRBJ2-5; 7 nucleotides match TRBD1. The J call may be incorrect, as the DNA end agrees better with TRBJ2-7. The length of the CDR3 is 14 residues. CDR1 is LGHNT, CDR2 FRNRAP, per germline. CDR3 region: CASGLRDSSYEQYF. The CDR3 nucleotides read TGTGCTAGTGGTTTGCGGGACAGCTCCTACGAGCAGTACTTC.

The CDR3 protein is CASSLEAGGNTEAFF. Here the CDR3 DNA reads TGTGCCAGCAGCTTAGAGGCAGGGGGGAACACTGAAGCTTTCTTT. This chain connects TRBV7-3 to TRBJ1-1, with 7 bases fitting TRBD1. V dropped 2 bases and J dropped 1; count of bases not matched to a gene: 4. The length of the CDR3 is 15 residues. Germline assignment: CDR1 SGHTA and CDR2 FQGTGA. Looking up the rest from reference TRBV7-3 and TRBJ1-1 gives the full variable domain: GAGVSQTPSNKVTEKGKYVELRCDPISGHTALYWYRQSLGQGPEFLIYFQGTGAADDSGLPNDRFFAVRPEGSVSTLKIQRTERGDSAVYLCASSLEAGGNTEAFFGQGTRLTVV.

The J gene is TRBJ2-5, the V gene TRBV29-1; D may be TRBD2 (6 bases). The CDR3 length is 13 residues. Trimming cost V 7 bases and J 1 base, with 13 bases left between them. In germline, CDR1 is SQVTM, CDR2 ANQGSEA. CDR3 sequence: CSGRDAAQETQYF. The DNA of the CDR3 is TGCAGCGGGCGGGACGCCGCCCAAGAGACCCAGTACTTC.